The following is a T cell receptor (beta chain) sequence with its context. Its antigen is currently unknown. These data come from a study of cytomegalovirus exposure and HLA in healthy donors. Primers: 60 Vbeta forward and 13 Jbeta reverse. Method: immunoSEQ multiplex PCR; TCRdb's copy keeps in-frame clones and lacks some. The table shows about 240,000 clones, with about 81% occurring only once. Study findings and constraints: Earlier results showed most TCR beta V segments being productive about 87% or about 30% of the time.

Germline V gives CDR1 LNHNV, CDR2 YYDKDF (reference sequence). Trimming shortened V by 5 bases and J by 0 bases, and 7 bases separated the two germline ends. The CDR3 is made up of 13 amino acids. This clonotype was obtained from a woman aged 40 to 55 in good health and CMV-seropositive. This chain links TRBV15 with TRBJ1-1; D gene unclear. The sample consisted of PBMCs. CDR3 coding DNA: TGTGCCACCAGCCTTACACTGAACACTGAAGCTTTCTTT. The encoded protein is CATSLTLNTEAFF.